This T cell receptor (beta chain) was retrieved from a study of CD8 T cells in Susac syndrome. General study findings and limits: Only a relatively small number of individuals were included in the TCR sequencing and HLA analysis.

Comment on this clonotype: Its antigen is unknown.

CDR1 is SGHTA, CDR2 FQGTGA, per germline. Trimming removed 5 bases from V and 6 bases from J; junction bases left unmatched: 7. The CDR3 covers 14 residues. Random hexamers were used to reverse transcribe 0.5 to 1 ug of RNA. TCRdb fed the immunoSEQ multiplex PCR reads into MiXCR, producing one record per CDR3 protein. The repertoire has some 120,000 distinct CDR3 sequences, 85% to 95% of them found once; the top ten carry 0.13% to 0.15%. Negative isolation yielded CD4+ and CD8+ T cells, and FACS enriched TEMRA cells. This sequence joins TRBV7-3 and TRBJ1-1; 9 nucleotides line up with TRBD1. The TCR comes from a human donor in good health. Input material: CD4+ T cells from PBMCs. This CDR3 reads CASSRGQGRAEAFF. CDR3 nucleotide sequence: TGTGCCAGCAGCCGAGGACAGGGGAGGGCTGAAGCTTTCTTT.